These 25 T cell receptor beta chains were all obtained from the same sample, sequenced in a study of cytomegalovirus exposure and HLA in healthy donors. The PCR used 60 Vbeta and 13 Jbeta primers. Data came from immunoSEQ multiplex PCR; TCRdb stores just in-frame clones and leaves some out. The repertoire holds roughly 130,000 clones, with roughly 82% as singletons. The sample taken for sequencing was PBMCs. Receptor source: a woman between 18 and 29 years old in good health and CMV-seropositive.

The chain has TRBV5-6 and TRBJ2-7; 9 bases are a match to TRBD1. This CDR3 has 14 amino acids. Germline CDR1 is SGHDT and CDR2 is YYEEEE. With 4 bases clipped from V and 11 bases from J, the junction kept 13 bases outside the gene matches. The DNA for the CDR3 is TGTGCCAGCAGCCGTCAGGGACAGGGCTTGTATGAGTACTTC. Protein sequence: CASSRQGQGLYEYF.

The V and J genes are TRBV29-1 and TRBJ1-1, with D possibly being TRBD1 (6 bases). Trimming stripped 7 bases from V and 3 bases from J, with 15 bases between. Germline V gene data show CDR1 as SQVTM and CDR2 as ANQGSEA. This CDR3 comprises 13 residues. This CDR3 reads CSAVRGPDTEAFF. CDR3 coding DNA: TGCAGCGCTGTGCGGGGGCCGGACACTGAAGCTTTCTTT.

This clone was counted a single time. V is TRBV7-2 and J is TRBJ2-4; the match to TRBD2 covers 14 bases. The V gene end was trimmed by 4 bases and the J gene end by 1 base; junction bases not matched to a gene: 12. CDR3 length: 20 amino acids. Germline values: CDR1 SGHTA, CDR2 FQGNSA. The chain's CDR3 is CASSSARTSGGPSAKNIQYF. As DNA, the CDR3 is TGTGCCAGCAGCTCAGCTAGGACTAGCGGGGGGCCCTCTGCCAAAAACATTCAGTACTTC.

V gene TRBV5-4 combines with J gene TRBJ2-3; 8 bases map to TRBD2. This CDR3 is built from 19 residues. With V trimmed by 3 bases and J by 0 bases, 15 bases remained unmatched. Germline V gene sequence: CDR1 SGHNT, CDR2 YYREEE (reference sequence). This chain's CDR3 is CASSSIGAGGIRSTDTQYF. The CDR3, as DNA: TGTGCCAGCAGCTCCATTGGGGCGGGGGGCATCAGAAGCACAGATACGCAGTATTTT.

The sample holds one count of this clone. V and J are TRBV4-1 and TRBJ1-5; the match to TRBD1 covers 10 bases. Germline CDR1 reads MGHRA; CDR2 reads YSYEKL. This CDR3 has 17 residues. V shed 4 bases and J 2 bases; nucleotides not matched to a gene: 8. The CDR3 protein is CASSLRDRGSGNQPQHF. In DNA, the CDR3 is TGCGCCAGCAGCCTCCGGGACAGGGGATCGGGCAATCAGCCCCAGCATTTT.

CDR3: CASSLIGNEVEKLFF. The CDR3 region has the DNA TGTGCCAGCAGCTTAATCGGGAATGAAGTTGAAAAACTGTTTTTT. V is TRBV7-2 and J is TRBJ1-4; D is unclear. The germline CDR1 and CDR2 sequences are SGHTA and FQGNSA. The CDR3 is made up of 15 amino acids. V was trimmed by 2 bases and J by 7 bases, leaving 14 bases between them. Variable domain in full (rest from reference TRBV7-2 and TRBJ1-4): GAGVSQSPSNKVTEKGKDVELRCDPISGHTALYWYRQSLGQGLEFLIYFQGNSAPDKSGLPSDRFSAERTGGSVSTLTIQRTQQEDSAVYLCASSLIGNEVEKLFFGSGTQLSVL.

This sequence joins TRBV2 and TRBJ2-5; 11 nucleotides match TRBD1. The J call may not be correct, given that the DNA end is closer to TRBJ2-7. Germline V gene sequence: CDR1 SNHLY, CDR2 FYNNEI. This CDR3 is built from 12 residues. Written as DNA, the CDR3 is TGTGCCAGCCAGGGACAGGGGGACGAGCAGTACTTC. Amino acids: CASQGQGDEQYF.

CDR3 in DNA: TGTGCCCGTAGGGGCAGGGGAACCGGGGAGCTGTTTTTT. This gives the protein CARRGRGTGELFF. The chain is built from TRBV2 and TRBJ2-2; tentatively, D is TRBD1 (6 bases). CDR3 size: 13 residues. CDR1 is SNHLY and CDR2 is FYNNEI in the germline V gene. The V and J ends lost 11 bases and 5 bases respectively, with 15 bases between them.

The CDR3 region is CASSLTLAGGPWSYNEQFF. CDR3 bases: TGTGCCAGCAGTTTAACACTAGCGGGGGGCCCCTGGTCCTACAATGAGCAGTTCTTC. The chain joins TRBV27 to TRBJ2-1, with TRBD2 matching over 12 bases. The germline gives CDR1 MNHEY, CDR2 SMNVEV (reference sequence). The V gene end was trimmed by 2 bases and the J gene end by 1 base; junction bases not matched to a gene: 9. The CDR3 is 19 residues long.

The rearrangement links TRBV10-3 to TRBJ2-5, with D perhaps matching TRBD1 (5 bases). The CDR3 contains 15 residues. Trimming left V 4 bases short and J 1 base short, with 13 bases between. Germline V CDR1 and CDR2: ENHRY, SYGVKD. CDR3 sequence reads: CAISVSRQIQETQYF. CDR3 DNA: TGTGCCATCAGTGTCTCTCGACAGATCCAAGAGACCCAGTACTTC.

The chain uses TRBV19 and TRBJ2-7; TRBD2 agrees at 8 bases. The CDR3 spans 11 residues. In germline, CDR1 is LNHDA, CDR2 SQIVND (reference sequence). V shed 10 bases and J 6 bases; nucleotides not matched to a gene: 5. CDR3 amino acids: CATAAGAEQYF. The CDR3, as DNA: TGTGCCACCGCAGCGGGAGCCGAGCAGTACTTC.

This rearrangement joins TRBV4-1 to TRBJ2-7; TRBD1 matches at 7 bases. CDR1 is MGHRA and CDR2 is YSYEKL in the germline V gene. Trimming cost V 0 bases and J 3 bases; bases outside gene matches: 5. This CDR3 is built from 15 residues. CDR3 protein: CASSQDGTAIYEQYF. The CDR3 coding sequence is TGCGCCAGCAGCCAAGACGGGACAGCGATCTACGAGCAGTACTTC.

The J gene is TRBJ2-5, the V gene TRBV25-1, with D perhaps matching TRBD2 (7 bases). This CDR3 contains 17 residues. Germline V CDR1 and CDR2: MGHDK, SYGVNS. The V end was cut by 7 bases, the J end by 3 bases, with 24 bases between. CDR3 region: CASIELGGDGGKETQYF. The CDR3 DNA follows: TGTGCCAGCATAGAGTTAGGGGGTGACGGGGGGAAAGAGACCCAGTACTTC.

This clone was observed a single time. CDR3 protein: CASSYAQDNSPLHF. CDR3 nucleotide sequence: TGTGCCAGCAGTTACGCGCAGGATAATTCACCCCTCCACTTT. This chain connects TRBV6-6 to TRBJ1-6; D is unresolved. CDR1 MNHNY and CDR2 SVGAGI come from the germline V gene (reference sequence). The CDR3 is 14 amino acids. Trimming removed 2 bases from V and 5 bases from J, with 7 bases in between.

Comments on this clone: One end of the junction does not line up with germline, which may come from a read error. The J gene is TRBJ2-2, the V gene TRBV7-9, with a possible D match to TRBD1 (6 bases). Germline V gene data show CDR1 as SEHNR and CDR2 as FQNEAQ (reference sequence). CDR3 length: 14 residues. CDR3 bases: TGTTCCAGCAGTTATCACAGGGACACCGGGGAGCTGTTTTTT. Amino acid sequence: CSSSYHRDTGELFF.

This chain connects TRBV4-1 to TRBJ1-5; 7 bases are shared with TRBD1. In germline, CDR1 is MGHRA, CDR2 YSYEKL. The CDR3 length is 18 residues. V lost 2 bases and J lost 0; bases outside the gene matches: 10. CDR3 region: CASSQPLGQDLSNQPQHF. The CDR3 DNA is TGCGCCAGCAGCCAACCCCTTGGACAGGACCTTAGCAATCAGCCCCAGCATTTT.

The J gene is TRBJ2-1, the V gene TRBV4-1; 10 bases line up with TRBD2. With 0 bases clipped from V and 8 bases from J, the junction kept 4 bases outside the gene matches. The CDR3 has 15 amino acids. Germline V gene data show CDR1 as MGHRA and CDR2 as YSYEKL. CDR3 bases: TGCGCCAGCAGCCAAGAACCTAGCGGGGGCGATGAGCAGTTCTTC. Amino acids: CASSQEPSGGDEQFF.

Of note for this clone: The junction departs from germline at one end; a sequencing error may be responsible. The rearrangement uses TRBV7-9 and TRBJ1-2, with a possible D match to TRBD1 (6 bases). The V gene's germline CDR1 is SEHNR and CDR2 FQNEAQ (reference sequence). The CDR3 has 12 residues. The chain's CDR3 is CSSSLNRVGYTF. CDR3 coding DNA: TGTTCCAGCAGCTTGAACAGGGTTGGCTACACCTTC.

The CDR3 here is CAIRELANYGYTF. CDR3 DNA: TGTGCCATCCGGGAGTTAGCTAACTATGGCTACACCTTC. The rearrangement uses TRBV10-3 and TRBJ1-2, with D unresolved. The V end lost 8 bases, the J end lost 0 bases, and 10 bases lay between the germline ends. The CDR3 extends over 13 amino acids. Germline V CDR1 and CDR2: ENHRY, SYGVKD.

This sequence joins TRBV6-5 and TRBJ2-1, with 7 positions matching TRBD2. With V trimmed by 3 bases and J by 5 bases, 7 bases remained unmatched. The CDR3 consists of 15 residues. Germline CDR1 and CDR2: MNHEY and SVGAGI. The DNA for the CDR3 is TGTGCCAGCAGTTATGGCGGGGGACCCGACAATGAGCAGTTCTTC. This translates into CASSYGGGPDNEQFF.

This chain uses TRBV30 with TRBJ2-1, with 7 positions matching TRBD2. V dropped 2 bases and J dropped 4; count of bases not matched to a gene: 5. Germline-derived CDR1 and CDR2 are GTSNPN and SVGIG (reference sequence). This CDR3 has 14 residues. The CDR3 DNA reads as TGTGCCTGGAGTAGCACTAGCGCTTACAATGAGCAGTTCTTC. This encodes CAWSSTSAYNEQFF.

The rearrangement links TRBV6-4 to TRBJ2-1, with 10 positions matching TRBD2. CDR3 size: 16 residues. Unmatched junction bases numbered 13, after V lost 6 bases and J lost 8 bases. CDR1 and CDR2 from the germline V gene are MRHNA and SNTAGT. The DNA for the CDR3 is TGTGCCAGCAGCCTCGCACCTAGCGGGGGTGGGTATGAGCAGTTCTTC. Amino acids: CASSLAPSGGGYEQFF.

This chain links TRBV29-1 with TRBJ2-7; 7 bases agree with TRBD1. The V and J ends lost 6 bases and 5 bases, in that order; junction bases with no gene match: 4. Germline-derived CDR1 and CDR2 are SQVTM and ANQGSEA. The CDR3 sequence is 11 residues long. CDR3 loop: CSVKQGDEQYF. The CDR3 nucleotides read TGCAGCGTGAAGCAGGGGGACGAGCAGTACTTC.

This chain connects TRBV6-6 to TRBJ1-1; perhaps TRBD1 as D (6 bases). The CDR3 contains 11 residues. The V end lost 7 bases, the J end lost 9 bases, and 12 bases lay between the germline ends. Looked up from germline, CDR1 is MNHNY and CDR2 is SVGAGI (reference sequence). CDR3 amino acids: CASIDRWKAFF. CDR3 coding DNA: TGTGCCAGCATTGACAGGTGGAAAGCTTTCTTT.

This clone turned up a few times. V is TRBV6-1 and J is TRBJ2-1; 11 positions agree with TRBD2. The CDR3 runs 15 residues. The V segment lost 5 bases and the J segment 0 bases; nucleotides outside the gene matches: 0. Germline CDR1 reads MNHNS; CDR2 reads SASEGT. The CDR3 DNA reads TGTGCCAGCAGTACTAGCGGGGGCTCCTACAATGAGCAGTTCTTC. Its protein is CASSTSGGSYNEQFF.